The 28 T cell receptor beta chains below all came from one sample that was sequenced in a study of shared T cell receptors in the human thymus. Generated by immunoSEQ multiplex PCR, the TCRdb table keeps only in-frame clones and is missing some. Among approximately 660,000 clones listed, 70% to 90% were seen once. Another study also made use of these data, one on human thymus T cells.

The sequenced sample consisted of thymocytes. The receptor set was obtained from a boy under two years old with a congenital heart defect.

The chain links TRBV6-1 to TRBJ2-3; 7 nucleotides line up with TRBD2. V was pared by 7 bases and J by 0 bases, with 4 bases of the junction left unmatched. Germline lookup yields CDR1 MNHNS and CDR2 SASEGT. The CDR3 has 14 amino acids. CDR3 sequence: CASIIGGSTDTQYF. The CDR3 bases are TGTGCCAGCATCATCGGGGGGAGCACAGATACGCAGTATTTT.

The chain recombines TRBV10-3 with TRBJ2-7; 10 bases map to TRBD1. The CDR3 has 13 amino acids. Germline CDR1 reads ENHRY; CDR2 reads SYGVKD. Losses at the gene ends were 6 bases for V and 5 bases for J; bases not matched to a gene: 4. The CDR3 DNA is TGTGCCATCAGAGGGACAGGGGCCCACGAGCAGTACTTC. Its translation is CAIRGTGAHEQYF.

The chain combines TRBV5-6 with TRBJ2-7; no reliable D call. The V gene lost 0 bases and the J gene lost 5 bases, with 9 bases spanning the gap. CDR1 SGHDT and CDR2 YYEEEE come from the germline V gene. This CDR3 region has 13 residues. The CDR3 DNA is TGTGCCAGCAGCTTGGGTGGAGCCGACGAGCAGTACTTC. Protein: CASSLGGADEQYF.

The CDR3 sequence: CATRPISGAYEQYF. CDR3 in DNA: TGTGCCACCAGACCGATTTCGGGGGCCTACGAGCAGTACTTC. The rearrangement uses TRBV15 and TRBJ2-7; D is possibly TRBD2 (6 bases). Trimming removed 6 bases at V and 2 bases at J, with 14 bases between. Germline assignment: CDR1 LNHNV and CDR2 YYDKDF (reference sequence). The CDR3 length is 14 residues.

The CDR3 DNA reads as TGTGCCAGCAATAGCGGCCCGGCCGGGGAGACCCAGTACTTC. It translates to CASNSGPAGETQYF. The genes are TRBV2 and TRBJ2-5; tentative D call: TRBD2 (6 bases). Per the germline V gene, CDR1 is SNHLY and CDR2 is FYNNEI. Trimming stripped 7 bases from V and 5 bases from J, with 17 bases between. This CDR3 is 14 amino acids long.

The chain links TRBV6-5 to TRBJ2-7, with TRBD2 matching over 9 bases. V lost 11 bases, J lost 2 bases, and 13 bases stayed unmatched. CDR1 and CDR2 from the germline V gene are MNHEY and SVGAGI. The CDR3 is made up of 15 amino acids. CDR3 DNA: TGTGCCTCCAGGGCGGGGGCGGGAGGGCCCTACGAGCAGTACTTC. It specifies CASRAGAGGPYEQYF.

This CDR3 is CASSLNRELRNEQYF. CDR3 bases: TGTGCCAGCAGCTTAAACAGGGAATTGCGGAACGAGCAGTACTTC. This chain connects TRBV5-6 to TRBJ2-7; a possible D gene is TRBD1 (6 bases). The CDR3 runs 15 residues. Trimming pared 2 bases from V and 5 bases from J, leaving 17 bases between. CDR1 is SGHDT, CDR2 YYEEEE, per germline.

The chain combines TRBV7-3 with TRBJ2-2; a possible D gene is TRBD1 (7 bases). Germline-derived CDR1 and CDR2 are SGHTA and FQGTGA. The CDR3 is 15 residues long. V lost 5 bases, J lost 4 bases, and 14 bases lay in between. Here the CDR3 DNA reads TGTGCCAGCAGCGTCGGGACAGCGGGCACCGGGGAGCTGTTTTTT. Protein: CASSVGTAGTGELFF.

This chain links TRBV27 with TRBJ2-1, with 8 bases fitting TRBD2. Germline V gene data show CDR1 as MNHEY and CDR2 as SMNVEV (reference sequence). V was pared by 3 bases and J by 8 bases, with 12 bases of the junction left unmatched. The CDR3 contains 16 residues. CDR3 nucleotides: TGTGCCAGCAGTTTCCGGTTTCAGCGGGAGTCGTATGAGCAGTTCTTC. Translating gives CASSFRFQRESYEQFF.

This chain uses TRBV10-3 with TRBJ2-6; D is unresolved. Trimming stripped 4 bases from V and 12 bases from J, with 7 bases between. Germline V gene lookup returns CDR1 ENHRY and CDR2 SYGVKD. This CDR3 spans 11 amino acids. CDR3 bases: TGTGCCATCAGTGCCCCGGGCGTCCTGACTTTC. Amino acid sequence: CAISAPGVLTF.

This chain links TRBV29-1 with TRBJ2-7; TRBD1 agrees at 7 bases. This CDR3 is built from 16 residues. Germline values: CDR1 SQVTM, CDR2 ANQGSEA. With 1 base clipped from V and 2 bases from J, the junction kept 11 bases outside the gene matches. CDR3 sequence (DNA): TGCAGCGTTGAAGCTGCGACGGGACAGTTCGCCTACGAGCAGTACTTC. Amino acids: CSVEAATGQFAYEQYF.

This chain connects TRBV5-4 to TRBJ1-2; D might be TRBD1 (5 bases). CDR3 length equals 16 residues. With 4 bases removed from V and 7 bases from J, the gap between germline ends came to 23 bases. From germline, CDR1 is SGHNT and CDR2 YYREEE (reference sequence). CDR3 DNA sequence: TGTGCCAGCAGCCCGGAGGGCAGGGCGACCCTGAGTGGCTACACCTTC. It codes for CASSPEGRATLSGYTF.

The rearrangement joins TRBV28 to TRBJ1-5, with TRBD1 identical over 7 bases. With 6 bases clipped from V and 9 bases from J, the junction kept 17 bases outside the gene matches. This CDR3 is built from 16 residues. Germline V gene data show CDR1 as MDHEN and CDR2 as SYDVKM. The CDR3 DNA sequence: TGTGCCAGCAGCCAGACGGACAGGACCCCCTGTTTGCCCCAGCATTTT. Translating it yields CASSQTDRTPCLPQHF.

V is TRBV6-1 and J is TRBJ2-5; tentative D call: TRBD2 (6 bases). This CDR3 region has 14 residues. Germline lookup yields CDR1 MNHNS and CDR2 SASEGT. Deletions cut 3 bases from V and 0 bases from J, with 8 bases between. This CDR3 reads CASSDRDYQETQYF. The CDR3 coding sequence is TGTGCCAGCAGTGACCGGGACTACCAAGAGACCCAGTACTTC.

V usage is TRBV7-8 and J usage is TRBJ1-5; a weak D match, TRBD1 (6 bases). This CDR3 region has 16 residues. V was cut by 0 bases and J by 5 bases, with 14 bases left in between. The V gene's germline CDR1 is SGHVS and CDR2 FQNEAQ. The CDR3 coding sequence is TGTGCCAGCAGCTTAGCAGTCGGACAGATAGATCAGCCCCAGCATTTT. Protein sequence: CASSLAVGQIDQPQHF.

V gene TRBV5-4 combines with J gene TRBJ2-3; TRBD2 agrees at 8 bases. Per the germline V gene, CDR1 is SGHNT and CDR2 is YYREEE (reference sequence). This CDR3 spans 15 amino acids. V lost 2 bases and J lost 4; bases outside the gene matches: 6. The CDR3 coding sequence is TGTGCCAGCAGCTTTGGTCTAGCGGGTTCAGATACGCAGTATTTT. As protein: CASSFGLAGSDTQYF.

The V call is TRBV2, the J call TRBJ2-7; 8 nucleotides agree with TRBD2. CDR1 SNHLY and CDR2 FYNNEI come from the germline V gene. J was trimmed by 6 bases and V by 7 bases; bases with no gene match: 2. This CDR3 is built from 11 residues. The CDR3 bases are TGTGCCAGCACTAGCGGGCCCGAGCAGTACTTC. It specifies CASTSGPEQYF.

This chain links TRBV2 with TRBJ1-2; TRBD1 is a possible D gene (6 bases). V was shortened by 6 bases and J by 1 base, with 9 bases between the two germline ends. Looked up from germline, CDR1 is SNHLY and CDR2 is FYNNEI. The CDR3 is 13 amino acids. CDR3 coding DNA: TGTGCCAGCAGGGCAGGGGATAACTATGGCTACACCTTC. It translates to CASRAGDNYGYTF.

This clone has only a few counts. The rearrangement joins TRBV19 to TRBJ2-1; 14 bases map to TRBD2. CDR3 length equals 18 residues. The J segment lost 0 bases and the V segment lost 3 bases, leaving 4 bases of the junction unmatched. Germline CDR1 is LNHDA and CDR2 is SQIVND (reference sequence). Here the CDR3 reads CASSMEGTSGSSYNEQFF. The CDR3 nucleotides are TGTGCCAGTAGTATGGAGGGGACTAGCGGGAGCTCCTACAATGAGCAGTTCTTC.

The chain uses TRBV7-6 and TRBJ1-1; D not certain. V was clipped by 1 base and J by 11 bases, with 11 bases between them. The CDR3 has 12 residues. Germline values: CDR1 SGHVS, CDR2 FNYEAQ. CDR3 bases: TGTGCCAGCAGCTTAGGATCAGATCAGGCTTTCTTT. Its translation: CASSLGSDQAFF.

The chain combines TRBV4-3 with TRBJ2-3, with 7 bases fitting TRBD1. The V gene's germline CDR1 is LGHNA and CDR2 YSLEER. V shed 1 base and J 6 bases; nucleotides not matched to a gene: 22. The length of the CDR3 is 20 residues. The CDR3 DNA reads as TGCGCCAGCAGCCAAGGGTATTCGGGTCACGAGGGGGCCAGGGCGGATACGCAGTATTTT. It encodes CASSQGYSGHEGARADTQYF.

The chain combines TRBV19 with TRBJ2-2; tentatively, D is TRBD1 (6 bases). Germline CDR1 reads LNHDA; CDR2 reads SQIVND (reference sequence). The CDR3 covers 18 residues. Trimming cost V 1 base and J 2 bases, with 17 bases left between them. The CDR3 loop reads CASSIGTDFRSNTGELFF. Written as DNA, the CDR3 is TGTGCCAGTAGTATAGGGACAGATTTTAGGTCCAACACCGGGGAGCTGTTTTTT.

The rearrangement joins TRBV10-2 to TRBJ2-5; tentative D call: TRBD2 (5 bases). The CDR3 consists of 13 residues. CDR1 is WSHSY and CDR2 is SAAADI in the germline V gene. Trimming stripped 3 bases from V and 7 bases from J, with 12 bases between. This CDR3 is CASSDSLAGTQYF. The CDR3 DNA follows: TGCGCCAGCAGTGATTCGCTTGCGGGGACCCAGTACTTC.

Comment on this clone: The junction departs from the called germline gene at one end, perhaps through a read error. The chain couples TRBV11-2 to TRBJ2-2; 8 bases are a match to TRBD2. CDR1 is SGHAT, CDR2 FQNNGV, per germline. There are 17 residues in the CDR3. CDR3 sequence reads: CAISGLPTSEGSGELFF. CDR3 in DNA: TGTGCCATCAGCGGGTTGCCGACTAGCGAAGGGTCCGGGGAGCTGTTTTTT.

The genes are TRBV6-6 and TRBJ1-5, with TRBD1 matching over 9 bases. CDR1 and CDR2 from the germline V gene are MNHNY and SVGAGI (reference sequence). This CDR3 spans 14 amino acids. Losses at the gene ends were 5 bases for V and 9 bases for J; bases not matched to a gene: 8. The CDR3 DNA reads TGTGCCAGCAGTGCAGGGACAGGGAACCCGCCCCAGCATTTT. This encodes CASSAGTGNPPQHF.

Only one count was recorded for this clone. The chain is built from TRBV29-1 and TRBJ1-2; a possible D gene is TRBD1 (5 bases). CDR3 size: 13 residues. V shed 0 bases and J shed 8 bases, with 13 bases lying between them. Germline CDR1 SQVTM, CDR2 ANQGSEA. CDR3 protein: CSVEDPPAGGYTF. In nucleotides, the CDR3 is TGCAGCGTTGAAGATCCTCCGGCAGGGGGCTACACCTTC. Together with reference TRBV29-1 and TRBJ1-2, the CDR3 gives the full variable domain: SAVISQKPSRDICQRGTSLTIQCQVDSQVTMMFWYRQQPGQSLTLIATANQGSEATYESGFVIDKFPISRPNLTFSTLTVSNMSPEDSSIYLCSVEDPPAGGYTFGSGTRLTVV.

This clone was counted between two and nine times. CDR3 in DNA: TGTGCCAGCTCACCAGGGAAGAAGGGGATTGATGGAAACACCATATATTTT. Translated, it gives CASSPGKKGIDGNTIYF. The chain links TRBV18 to TRBJ1-3; weak D call: TRBD1 (5 bases). The CDR3 has 17 residues. V was shortened by 2 bases and J by 3 bases, with 17 bases between the two germline ends. From germline, CDR1 is KGHSH and CDR2 LQKENI.

The chain uses TRBV11-3 and TRBJ1-4, with 7 bases fitting TRBD1. Per the germline V gene, CDR1 is SGHNT and CDR2 is YENEEA. The CDR3 covers 17 residues. V lost 1 base, J lost 5 bases, and 10 bases stayed unmatched. CDR3 coding DNA: TGTGCCAGCAGCTTAGGGGGTCCGGGACAGATGAATGAAAAACTGTTTTTT. Protein: CASSLGGPGQMNEKLFF.